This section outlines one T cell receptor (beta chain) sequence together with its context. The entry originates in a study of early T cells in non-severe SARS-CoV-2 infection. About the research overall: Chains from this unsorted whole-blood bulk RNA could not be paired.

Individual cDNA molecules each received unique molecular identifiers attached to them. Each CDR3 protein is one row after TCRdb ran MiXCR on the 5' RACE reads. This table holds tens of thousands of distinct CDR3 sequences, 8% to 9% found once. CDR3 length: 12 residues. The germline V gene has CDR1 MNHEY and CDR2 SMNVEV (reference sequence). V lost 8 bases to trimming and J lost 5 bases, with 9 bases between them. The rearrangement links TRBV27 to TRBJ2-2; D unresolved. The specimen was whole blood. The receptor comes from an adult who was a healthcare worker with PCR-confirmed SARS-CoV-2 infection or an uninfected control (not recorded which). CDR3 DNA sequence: TGTGCCAGCGGAGTACGGACCGGGGAGCTGTTTTTT. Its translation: CASGVRTGELFF.